A single sample gave rise to the 26 T cell receptor beta chains below, sequenced in a study of long-term antiretroviral therapy in people with HIV. The authors ran the immunoSEQ assay, v3.0, at survey level. The method was immunoSEQ multiplex PCR; TCRdb's version includes in-frame clones alone and lacks a portion of them. The data contain around 24,000 clones, approximately 95% of them seen just once; the ten biggest clones take up 9.2%. Sequences were derived from unsorted PBMCs, sampled 7.6 years after starting antiretroviral therapy. Source of these receptors: a woman between 40 and 55 years old with HIV.

The chain links TRBV18 to TRBJ1-1, with D perhaps TRBD1 (5 bases). Between the trimmed V and J ends, which lost 1 base and 0 bases, there was a span of 12 bases. Germline V gene lookup returns CDR1 KGHSH and CDR2 LQKENI. The CDR3 extends over 16 amino acids. The CDR3 protein is CASSPREWGMNTEAFF. The CDR3 nucleotides read TGTGCCAGCTCACCACGAGAATGGGGCATGAACACTGAAGCTTTCTTT.

This chain uses TRBV7-2 with TRBJ1-3, with D tentatively TRBD1 (6 bases). Germline values: CDR1 SGHTA, CDR2 FQGNSA. The V gene lost 5 bases and the J gene lost 3 bases, with 17 bases spanning the gap. The CDR3 is 16 residues long. CDR3 in DNA: TGTGCCAGCAGCACTTGGAGGGGGGCGGGTGGAAACACCATATATTTT. This sequence encodes CASSTWRGAGGNTIYF.

The V gene is TRBV4-3, the J gene TRBJ2-7; TRBD1 matches at 8 bases. The V segment lost 4 bases and the J segment 1 base; nucleotides outside the gene matches: 9. Germline V CDR1 and CDR2: LGHNA, YSLEER. CDR3 size: 16 residues. CDR3 coding DNA: TGCGCCAGCAGCCCGGGACAGGAGAGACCTTCCTACGAGCAGTACTTC. Its translation is CASSPGQERPSYEQYF.

This chain links TRBV6-5 with TRBJ1-2; the D gene is possibly TRBD1 (6 bases). The V gene's germline CDR1 is MNHEY and CDR2 SVGAGI. V was pared by 2 bases and J by 3 bases, with 7 bases between. This CDR3 has 13 amino acids. CDR3 region: CASSYRGHYGYTF. CDR3 DNA: TGTGCCAGCAGTTACCGGGGGCACTATGGCTACACCTTC.

This sequence joins TRBV27 and TRBJ1-5; D gene ambiguous. CDR1 is MNHEY and CDR2 is SMNVEV in the germline V gene (reference sequence). The CDR3 runs to 13 residues. V was trimmed by 5 bases and J by 0 bases, leaving 5 bases between them. CDR3 sequence: CASSRYSNQPQHF. In nucleotides, the CDR3 is TGTGCCAGCAGTCGCTATAGCAATCAGCCCCAGCATTTT.

This chain uses TRBV30 with TRBJ1-1; D call uncertain. The CDR3 extends over 11 amino acids. The V end lost 2 bases, the J end lost 8 bases, and 9 bases lay between the germline ends. CDR1 is GTSNPN and CDR2 is SVGIG in the germline V gene (reference sequence). The CDR3 loop is CAWSPTSEAFF. The CDR3 DNA reads TGTGCCTGGAGTCCTACATCAGAAGCTTTCTTT. Together with reference TRBV30 and TRBJ1-1, the CDR3 gives the full variable domain: SQTIHQWPATLVQPVGSPLSLECTVEGTSNPNLYWYRQAAGRGLQLLFYSVGIGQISSEVPQNLSASRPQDRQFILSSKKLLLSDSGFYLCAWSPTSEAFFGQGTRLTVV.

The rearrangement uses TRBV6-5 and TRBJ1-4; 8 nucleotides align to TRBD1. The germline CDR1 and CDR2 sequences are MNHEY and SVGAGI. CDR3 length: 14 amino acids. V was clipped by 6 bases and J by 8 bases; unmatched bases: 8. This CDR3 is CASRGWDRSEKLFF. CDR3 DNA: TGTGCCAGCAGAGGGTGGGACAGGAGCGAAAAACTGTTTTTT.

The chain joins TRBV4-3 to TRBJ1-5; 7 bases align to TRBD1. Per the germline V gene, CDR1 is LGHNA and CDR2 is YSLEER. With 0 bases clipped from V and 5 bases from J, the junction kept 4 bases outside the gene matches. The CDR3 runs 15 residues. The CDR3 here is CASSQDLTGDQPQHF. CDR3 nucleotide sequence: TGCGCCAGCAGCCAAGATCTCACAGGGGATCAGCCCCAGCATTTT.

V usage is TRBV6-5 and J usage is TRBJ2-1; D remains ambiguous. The V end was cut by 3 bases, the J end by 9 bases, with 21 bases between. Germline V lookup: CDR1 MNHEY, CDR2 SVGAGI. CDR3 size: 16 residues. CDR3 sequence: CASSYSFSSVQGEQFF. The CDR3 nucleotides read TGTGCCAGCAGTTATTCCTTTTCTTCGGTCCAAGGTGAGCAGTTCTTC.

The chain links TRBV4-2 to TRBJ2-7, with D unclear. The germline gives CDR1 LGHNA, CDR2 YNFKEQ. This CDR3 region has 14 residues. V lost 4 bases, J lost 2 bases, and 12 bases lay in between. The CDR3 nucleotides read TGTGCCAGCAGCCGCCCCTTACAACCCTACGAGCAGTACTTC. It specifies CASSRPLQPYEQYF.

This clone appeared once. The rearrangement joins TRBV5-1 to TRBJ1-1; no clear D gene. Germline values: CDR1 SGHRS, CDR2 YFSETQ. V lost 2 bases and J 2 bases, leaving 7 bases between the germline ends. The CDR3 sequence is 13 residues long. CDR3 loop: CASSFADNTEAFF. In DNA form, the CDR3 reads TGCGCCAGCAGCTTTGCAGACAACACTGAAGCTTTCTTT.

The chain is built from TRBV5-1 and TRBJ2-3; 9 bases align to TRBD1. Germline trimming cut 0 bases from V and 8 bases from J; bases unmatched to any gene: 7. Per the germline V gene, CDR1 is SGHRS and CDR2 is YFSETQ. This CDR3 is built from 15 residues. In nucleotides, the CDR3 is TGCGCCAGCAGCTTGGGGGACAGGGCTTCGGCTACGCAGTATTTT. It specifies CASSLGDRASATQYF.

CDR3 region: CASSFRIGLAGSTDTQYF. As DNA, the CDR3 is TGTGCCAGCAGCTTTCGTATAGGCCTAGCGGGGAGCACAGATACGCAGTATTTT. This chain links TRBV7-2 with TRBJ2-3; 9 bases are shared with TRBD2. The junction had 10 bases not matched to a gene; V was cut back by 3 bases and J by 0 bases. This CDR3 spans 18 amino acids. Germline lookup yields CDR1 SGHTA and CDR2 FQGNSA.

The gene calls are TRBV7-9 and TRBJ2-7; TRBD1 or TRBD2 may be the D gene (7 bases each). The CDR3 spans 15 residues. Trimming took 3 bases from V and 5 from J, leaving 17 bases between them. Germline-derived CDR1 and CDR2 are SEHNR and FQNEAQ (reference sequence). CDR3 residues: CASSFPRGTVDEQYF. The CDR3 nucleotides are TGTGCCAGCAGCTTCCCGCGGGGGACAGTGGACGAGCAGTACTTC.

This clone was detected once. The rearrangement joins TRBV10-3 to TRBJ1-2; 7 bases fit TRBD1. Germline V CDR1 and CDR2: ENHRY, SYGVKD. This CDR3 region has 17 residues. The V and J ends lost 5 bases and 0 bases, in that order; junction bases with no gene match: 12. The CDR3 nucleotides are TGTGCCATCAGTCCCGACAGGGATCTTCCCCCTAACTATGGCTACACCTTC. It translates to CAISPDRDLPPNYGYTF.

V gene TRBV7-2 combines with J gene TRBJ2-3, with D possibly TRBD1 on 5 matching bases. Trimming took 1 base from V and 0 from J, leaving 11 bases between them. Per germline, CDR1 SGHTA and CDR2 FQGNSA. CDR3 size: 16 residues. CDR3 sequence reads: CASSLDRIPSTDTQYF. The CDR3 DNA follows: TGTGCCAGCAGCTTAGACAGGATCCCTAGCACAGATACGCAGTATTTT.

This chain's CDR3 is CASSRGTAKQETQYF. Here the CDR3 DNA reads TGTGCCAGCAGCAGGGGGACAGCTAAACAAGAGACCCAGTACTTC. The chain uses TRBV5-4 and TRBJ2-5; 7 bases map to TRBD1. The germline V gene has CDR1 SGHNT and CDR2 YYREEE (reference sequence). The CDR3 contains 15 residues. V dropped 4 bases and J dropped 2; count of bases not matched to a gene: 8. Filled out from reference TRBV5-4 and TRBJ2-5, the complete variable domain reads ETGVTQSPTHLIKTRGQQVTLRCSSQSGHNTVSWYQQALGQGPQFIFQYYREEENGRGNFPPRFSGLQFPNYSSELNVNALELDDSALYLCASSRGTAKQETQYFGPGTRLLVL.

The chain employs TRBV4-1 and TRBJ2-7, with unresolved D. CDR3 length: 15 amino acids. Germline CDR1 is MGHRA and CDR2 is YSYEKL. Deletions cut 0 bases from V and 2 bases from J, with 11 bases between. The CDR3 spells CASSQDRAVTYEQYF. The CDR3 DNA is TGCGCCAGCAGCCAAGATCGAGCAGTTACCTACGAGCAGTACTTC.

The chain uses TRBV29-1 and TRBJ2-7; TRBD1 matches at 8 bases. Germline assignment: CDR1 SQVTM and CDR2 ANQGSEA. J was trimmed by 5 bases and V by 6 bases; bases with no gene match: 9. The CDR3 loop spans 13 amino acids. CDR3 coding DNA: TGCAGCGTCAGGGGGCTAGTTTATAACGAGCAGTACTTC. Encoded protein: CSVRGLVYNEQYF.

This clone is a singleton in its sample. This chain joins TRBV6-5 and TRBJ1-1; TRBD1 matches at 8 bases. Looked up from germline, CDR1 is MNHEY and CDR2 is SVGAGI. CDR3 size: 14 residues. The J segment lost 8 bases and the V segment lost 0 bases, leaving 5 bases of the junction unmatched. DNA for the CDR3: TGTGCCAGCAGTTACTCGATGGGGGACAGGGAAGCTTTCTTT. It encodes CASSYSMGDREAFF.

The chain uses TRBV1 and TRBJ2-3; TRBD1 was called by the table and not checked on the DNA. TRBV1 is a pseudogene segment. CDR3 length equals 14 residues. The CDR3 coding sequence is TGCACCAGCAGCCGGGACAGGGCCACAGATACGCAGTATTTT. Its translation is CTSSRDRATDTQYF.

This chain uses TRBV4-2 with TRBJ2-1; TRBD2 matches at 9 bases. V trimming: 3 bases; J trimming: 1 base; junction bases outside the gene matches: 1. The CDR3 totals 15 residues. The germline CDR1 and CDR2 sequences are LGHNA and YNFKEQ. The CDR3 DNA sequence: TGTGCCAGCAGCCATACTAGCGGGTCCTACAATGAGCAGTTCTTC. This gives the protein CASSHTSGSYNEQFF.

The CDR3, as DNA: TGTGCCAGCTGGGCAAAGAGACGGACAGATACGCAGTATTTT. Protein sequence: CASWAKRRTDTQYF. The gene calls are TRBV6-5 and TRBJ2-3; D unclear. CDR3 length: 14 amino acids. V lost 8 bases to trimming and J lost 3 bases, with 15 bases between them. Germline V lookup: CDR1 MNHEY, CDR2 SVGAGI.

This clone was seen a handful of times. The CDR3 sequence: CASTGGPLNTEAFF. The CDR3 bases are TGTGCCTCAACAGGGGGCCCCCTTAACACTGAAGCTTTCTTT. This chain uses TRBV6-6 with TRBJ1-1, with 9 positions matching TRBD1. Trimming removed 11 bases from V and 2 bases from J; junction bases left unmatched: 9. The CDR3 length is 14 residues. Looked up from germline, CDR1 is MNHNY and CDR2 is SVGAGI (reference sequence).

This chain connects TRBV30 to TRBJ1-3; TRBD1 aligns across 7 bases. The CDR3 runs 18 residues. CDR1 is GTSNPN, CDR2 SVGIG, per germline (reference sequence). V shed 2 bases, J shed 0 bases, and the junction held 13 bases outside the gene matches. The CDR3: CAWSKRGLNPRSGNTIYF. CDR3 in DNA: TGTGCCTGGAGTAAAAGGGGGCTTAACCCTCGCTCTGGAAACACCATATATTTT.

The rearrangement uses TRBV4-2 and TRBJ2-1; no definite D call. Between the trimmed V and J ends, which lost 0 bases and 0 bases, there was a span of 9 bases. The V gene's germline CDR1 is LGHNA and CDR2 YNFKEQ. CDR3 size: 16 residues. CDR3 loop: CASSQDLASSYNEQFF. The CDR3 DNA is TGTGCCAGCAGCCAAGATCTTGCCAGCTCCTACAATGAGCAGTTCTTC.